The rows below give T cell receptor beta chains drawn from one sample of a study of blood T cell repertoires in COVID-19. Data came from immunoSEQ multiplex PCR; TCRdb stores just in-frame clones and leaves some out. The sample includes around 9,200 clones, around 85% of them seen just once. The specimen sequenced was peripheral blood. The source is a man aged 60 to 75 with acute or convalescent COVID-19. CDR3s include the opening cysteine and the closing phenylalanine or tryptophan. A D gene is named only where the DNA matches it firmly. Only part of the rows carry a size: once, few, many, or a class if the clone is expanded.

d_call j_call clone_size v_call cdr3_nt cdr3_aa
TRBD1 TRBJ2-2 few TRBV9 TGTGCCAGCAGTTCGGTTTACCGGGACAGGGAAAACACCGGGGAGCTGTTTTTT CASSSVYRDRENTGELFF
. TRBJ1-5 . TRBV7-9 TGTGCCAGCAGCGCCACCGGGACACATTATCAGCCCCAGCATTTT CASSATGTHYQPQHF
. TRBJ1-2 . TRBV20-1 TGCAGTGCTAGGCGGCAGTTGGACTACACCTTC CSARRQLDYTF
. TRBJ1-2 . TRBV2 TGTGCCAGCAGTGATCCAGCACTCCCCGGGGGAGGCTACACCTTC CASSDPALPGGGYTF
. TRBJ2-5 . TRBV5-6 TGTGCCAGCAGCCGGAGGGAGACCCAGTACTTC CASSRRETQYF
. TRBJ1-2 once TRBV6-5 TGTGCCAGCAGCCTTCCGGTCCCTGTGCGGTATGGCTACACCTTC CASSLPVPVRYGYTF
. TRBJ1-1 . TRBV2 TGTGCCAGCAGCGGGGTAGGGTACGAAGCTTTCTTT CASSGVGYEAFF
TRBD1 TRBJ2-7 . TRBV3-1/TRBV3-2 TGTGCCAGCAGCCGGACAGGGGATTACGAGCAGTACTTC CASSRTGDYEQYF
TRBD2 TRBJ2-7 . TRBV7-2 TGTGCCAGCAGCTTAGAAGGAACCAGCGGGAGATTCGAGCAGTACTTC CASSLEGTSGRFEQYF
. TRBJ2-5 . TRBV7-2 TGTGCCAGCAGCCAAGACAGGAGGTACCAAGAGACCCAGTACTTC CASSQDRRYQETQYF
. TRBJ2-5 . TRBV2 TGTGCCAGCAGTGAGAGGCTCGGTAGACAGGAGATAATCCAAGAGACCCAGTACTTC CASSERLGRQEIIQETQYF
. TRBJ1-4 once TRBV11-2 TGTGCCAGCAGCTTAGCAGGGGTACGGGGAGAAAAACTGTTTTTT CASSLAGVRGEKLFF
. TRBJ2-1 . TRBV5-1 TGCGCCAGTCTCCGGCGGAATGAGCAGTTCTTC CASLRRNEQFF
TRBD1 TRBJ2-2 once TRBV7-9 TGTGCCAGCAGACACAGGGGGCGCGGGGAGCTGTTTTTT CASRHRGRGELFF
TRBD1 TRBJ1-2 . TRBV14 TGTGCCAGCAGCCAAGCGGGGGGACAGGGAATTTTTGGCTACACCTTC CASSQAGGQGIFGYTF
TRBD1 TRBJ2-2 . TRBV5-8 TGTGCCAGCAGCCCAACCGGGACAGGGAACGCCGGGGAGCTGTTTTTT CASSPTGTGNAGELFF
TRBD1 TRBJ1-1 . TRBV5-1 TGCGCCAGCAGCAAAGGGACAGGGGGCGTCACTGAAGCTTTCTTT CASSKGTGGVTEAFF
TRBD1 TRBJ1-2 . TRBV28 TGTGCCAGCGCTACGCTCGGGCAGGGGGGTGGCTACACCTTC CASATLGQGGGYTF
. TRBJ1-2 . TRBV19 TGTGCCAGTAGTTTGGACAGTTATGGCTACACCTTC CASSLDSYGYTF
TRBD1 TRBJ2-7 . TRBV5-5 TGTGCCAGCAGTCCCCTCCGAGGGACAGGGGGCTACGAGCAGTACTTC CASSPLRGTGGYEQYF
. TRBJ1-6 . TRBV7-2 TGTGCCAGCAGCGTCTACGGGGGGCATAATTCACCCCTCCACTTT CASSVYGGHNSPLHF
. TRBJ1-2 . TRBV6-5 TGTGCCAGTACAGGGTACCGTGTCTATGGCTACACCTTC CASTGYRVYGYTF
TRBD1 TRBJ2-2 . TRBV2 TGTGCCAGCAGTGCTACAGGGGCGAACACCGGGGAGCTGTTTTTT CASSATGANTGELFF
TRBD1 TRBJ1-4 . TRBV11-2 TGTGCCAGCAGCTTAGTGGAAGGGGGCGGTGGGAAACTGTTTTTT CASSLVEGGGGKLFF
. TRBJ1-4 . TRBV2 TGTGCCAGCACCCTTACGCGTGATAATGAAAAACTGTTTTTT CASTLTRDNEKLFF
TRBD2 TRBJ2-2 . TRBV11-2 TGTGCCAGCAGCTTTATAGCGGGAAACGGGGAGCTGTTTTTT CASSFIAGNGELFF
. TRBJ1-2 . TRBV7-9 TGTGCCAGCAGCTTAGGACACCCCCAATGGAACTATGGCTACACCTTC CASSLGHPQWNYGYTF
. TRBJ1-6 . TRBV6-5 TGTGCCAGCAGTTGGGTAGGCAGCGGTTCACCCCTCCACTTT CASSWVGSGSPLHF
. TRBJ2-6 . TRBV19 TGTGCCAGTACTTCACTTCCTGGGGCCAACGTCCTGACTTTC CASTSLPGANVLTF
. TRBJ1-1 . TRBV12-3/TRBV12-4 TGTGCCAGCAGTCTGCGACAGGTCGAGGGGGCTTTCTTT CASSLRQVEGAFF
. TRBJ2-5 . TRBV18 TGTGCCAGCTCCCCGGGAGAGCAAGAGACCCAGTACTTC CASSPGEQETQYF
TRBD1 TRBJ2-7 . TRBV10-3 TGTGCCATCAGTATCGGGGACAGCGAGCAGTACTTC CAISIGDSEQYF
. TRBJ1-2 . TRBV5-1 TGCGCCAGCAGCTTGGTAGCAGGGAACTATGGCTACACCTTC CASSLVAGNYGYTF
. TRBJ2-1 . TRBV2 TGTGCCAGCAGTAGAGAGGGTCACAATGAGCAGTTCTTC CASSREGHNEQFF
. TRBJ2-5 . TRBV20-1 TGCAGTGCTAAGGGGGAGACCCAGTACTTC CSAKGETQYF